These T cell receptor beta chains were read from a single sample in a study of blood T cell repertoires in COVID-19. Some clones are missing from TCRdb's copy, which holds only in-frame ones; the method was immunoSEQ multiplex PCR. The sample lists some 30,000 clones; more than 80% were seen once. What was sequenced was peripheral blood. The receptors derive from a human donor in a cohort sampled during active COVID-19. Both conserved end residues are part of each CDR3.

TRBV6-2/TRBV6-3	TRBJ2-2	CASSYSPGLGSGELFF
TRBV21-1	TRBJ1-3	CASSRQGTGNTIYF
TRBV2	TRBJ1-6	CARGQANYNSPLHF
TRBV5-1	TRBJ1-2	CASSPQGISYGYTF
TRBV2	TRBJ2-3	CASRVGQGLGTDTQYF
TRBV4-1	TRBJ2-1	CASSQGGAALSSYNEQFF
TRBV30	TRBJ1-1	CAGHRGGHTEAFF
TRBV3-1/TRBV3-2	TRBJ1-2	CASSHAGIVEGYTF
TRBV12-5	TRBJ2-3	CASGLVRTSGVVTQYF
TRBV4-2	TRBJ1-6	CASSLGTGNSPLHF
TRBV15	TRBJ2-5	CATSKGQGAYQETQYF
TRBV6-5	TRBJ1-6	CASSYSVTHYNSPLHF
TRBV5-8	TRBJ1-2	CASSLVSGSNYGYTF
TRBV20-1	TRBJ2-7	CSASGGQVNIRGEQYF
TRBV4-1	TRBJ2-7	CASSQEETGGYEQYF
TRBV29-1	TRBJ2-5	CSVKTGNQETQYF
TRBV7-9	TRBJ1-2	CASSLVGTGGIGYTF
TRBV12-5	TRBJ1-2	CASASPGDDGYTF
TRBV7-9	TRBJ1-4	CASSPDRGGEKLFF
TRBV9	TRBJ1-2	CASSSGQGDGYTF
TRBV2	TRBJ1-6	CASSEAGRDRGYNSPLHF
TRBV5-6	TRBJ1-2	CASSQEGRGYTF
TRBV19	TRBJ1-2	CASTHVTGTGNGYTF
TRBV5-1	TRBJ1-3	CASSLEGVPGNTIYF
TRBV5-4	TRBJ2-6	CASSTGTGGSGANVLTF
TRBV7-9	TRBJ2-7	CASRRGQGSYEQYF
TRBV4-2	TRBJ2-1	CASSQGQIGDNEQFF
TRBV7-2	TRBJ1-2	CASSRPGVYGYTF
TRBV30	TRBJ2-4	CAWRLAGEKNIQYF
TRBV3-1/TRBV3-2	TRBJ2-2	CASSQAWNTGELFF
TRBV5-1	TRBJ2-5	CASSLAPGQGQETQYF
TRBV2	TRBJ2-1	CASSESLAYNEQFF
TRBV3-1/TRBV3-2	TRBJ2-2	CASSQDGGPDGELFF
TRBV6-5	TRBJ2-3	CASRTGNTDTQYF
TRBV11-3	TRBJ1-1	CASSLAGGNTEAFF
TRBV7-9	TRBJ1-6	CASSPPGQGNSPLHF
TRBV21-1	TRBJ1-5	CASSKAGTKKPQHF
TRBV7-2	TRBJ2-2	CASSLLSGELFF
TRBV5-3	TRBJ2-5	CARSRPRPAAQETQYF
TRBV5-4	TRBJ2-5	CASSFRDFQETQYF
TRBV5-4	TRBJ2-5	CASSGTSGGQETQYF
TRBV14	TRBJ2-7	CASSNKAGGFSSYEQYF
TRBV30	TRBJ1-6	CAWSVAEADNSPLHF
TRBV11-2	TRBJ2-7	CASSRSPGRGYEQYF
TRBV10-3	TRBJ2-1	CAISESLAGDGQFF
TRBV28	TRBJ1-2	CASSLNRQYDGYTF
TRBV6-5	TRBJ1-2	CASSYRGQGNYGYTF
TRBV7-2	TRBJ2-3	CASGSRGLATADTQYF
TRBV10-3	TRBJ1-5	CAISEGATPNQPQHF
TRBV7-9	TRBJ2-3	CASSLAAGTTDTQYF
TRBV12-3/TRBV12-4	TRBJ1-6	CASRGQVASPLHF
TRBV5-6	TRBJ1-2	CASSPGSYGYTF
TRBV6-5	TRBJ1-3	CASRATASSGNTIYF